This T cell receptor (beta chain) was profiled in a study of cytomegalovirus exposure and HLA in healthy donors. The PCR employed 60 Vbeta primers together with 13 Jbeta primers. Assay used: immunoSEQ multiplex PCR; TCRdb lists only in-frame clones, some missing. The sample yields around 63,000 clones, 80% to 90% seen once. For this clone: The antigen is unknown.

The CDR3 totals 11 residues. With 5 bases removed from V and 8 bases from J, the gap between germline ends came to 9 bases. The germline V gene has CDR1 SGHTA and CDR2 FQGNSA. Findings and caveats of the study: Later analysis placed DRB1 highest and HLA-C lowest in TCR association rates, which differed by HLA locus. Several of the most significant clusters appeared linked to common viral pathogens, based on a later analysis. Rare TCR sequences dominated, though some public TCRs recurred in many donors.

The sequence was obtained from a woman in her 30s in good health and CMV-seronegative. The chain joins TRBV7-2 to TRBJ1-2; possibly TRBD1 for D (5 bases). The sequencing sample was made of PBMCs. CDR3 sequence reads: CASSAPGGYTF. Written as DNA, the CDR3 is TGTGCCAGCAGCGCCCCAGGGGGCTACACCTTC.